This T cell receptor beta chain was recovered during a study of T-cell reconstitution after alpha-beta-depleted transplantation in children. Unique molecular identifiers were used to barcode this TCRbeta library. Each CDR3 protein is one row after TCRdb ran MiXCR on the PCR reads. Here the sample spans roughly 15,000 distinct CDR3 sequences, around 5% being singletons. Overall study results and limits: At one year after transplant, newly produced T cells mostly accounted for T-cell counts and diversity. Several hundred rapidly expanded clones from non-depleted graft cells reportedly supplied alpha-beta T cells about two months post-transplant. Day-60 TCRbeta diversity that was high in some patients was derived from surviving recipient T cells and thymic progenitors.

This clonotype was seen repeatedly, ten times or more. Its antigen is not identified. Trimming removed 7 bases from V and 8 bases from J, with 14 bases in between. The length of the CDR3 is 12 residues. The sequences come from PBMCs, collected before TCRalphabeta/CD19-depleted stem cell transplant. The V call is TRBV12-3 or TRBV12-4, the J call TRBJ1-2; a possible D gene is TRBD1 (6 bases). This clonotype originated in a boy aged 5-17 years with acute lymphoblastic leukemia, due to receive a stem cell transplant. CDR3 coding DNA: TGTGCCAGCAAGACAGGCTCCCGCGGCTACACCTTC. The encoded protein is CASKTGSRGYTF.